This record looks at one T cell receptor (beta chain) sequence and its context. It lacks a known antigen. The sample holds no much larger clone one base away, and base qualities are not on file. This sample was included in a study of blood T cell repertoires in COVID-19 (dated by TCRdb to between 2020 and 2021). About the study as a whole: Collaborator samples came from the United States, Italy and Spain and covered acute and convalescent phases of COVID-19. The material from the prospective study consisted of cDNA or gDNA derived from T cells, B-cell-depleted T cells, or PBMCs. Subjects who had been exposed to COVID-19, were actively infected with it, or had recovered from it provided the deeply sampled blood TCRbeta repertoires that made up the dataset. A freely available public database, intended as a resource for researchers studying the immune response to SARS-CoV-2, is where the repertoires were released. The samples were drawn from the first 160 participants of the ongoing ImmuneRACE study and from 1,254 subjects provided by 6 global collaborators. The sample metadata nearly always contained a de-identified subject ID, COVID-19 status, age in years and sex. Where available, HLA class I and class II types were taken from metadata supplied by the sample provider and were not determined by assay-based typing. What the research found in general, with its limitations: The amount of clinical and demographic metadata varied by source and participant and was provided uncurated.

Whole blood was collected in K2EDTA tubes by collaborating institutions according to the institutions' own protocols. Collaborator samples were shipped for TCRbeta analysis as frozen whole blood, isolated PBMCs, or DNA extracted from either sample type. Trimming accounts for 5 bases at V and 7 bases at J, while the number of junction bases matched to no gene is 6. The CDR3 measures 13 amino acids from cysteine to phenylalanine. CDR3 DNA only is kept here, 39 bases in frame from base 1. As encoded in the germline V gene, CDR1 is SGHVS while CDR2 is FNYEAQ. TCRbeta CDR3 regions were amplified from genomic DNA by means of the immunoSEQ Assay, a bias-controlled multiplex PCR. Concerning the study's data processing: The number of nucleated cells in each sample was estimated by amplification of reference gene primers within the assay. Sequence reads were collapsed and filtered to measure the absolute abundance of every unique TCRbeta CDR3 rearrangement. For each sample, productive Simpson clonality was calculated by taking the square root of Simpson's diversity index across productive rearrangements. The table comes from immuneACCESS by way of TCRdb, which keeps in-frame sequences with V and J called. Part of the clones is missing from these tables; in studies checked, under half for an unresolved V gene and the rest for unknown reasons. V and J calls plus clone size are reproduced from that table; the DNA served to infer D and trimming. Across this sample there are over 150,000 clones, with approximately 91% seen only once. The leading ten clones occupy 0.5% to 0.65% of the sample.

The TCR originated in a man in his fifties or sixties with acute or convalescent COVID-19. The sample taken for sequencing was peripheral blood. Recombination linked TRBV7-6 to TRBJ1-2, with 8 junctional bases fitting TRBD1. The nucleotides are TGTGCCAGCAGCCCAGGACAGGGCGCTGGCTACACCTTC. Translated, this is CASSPGQGAGYTF.